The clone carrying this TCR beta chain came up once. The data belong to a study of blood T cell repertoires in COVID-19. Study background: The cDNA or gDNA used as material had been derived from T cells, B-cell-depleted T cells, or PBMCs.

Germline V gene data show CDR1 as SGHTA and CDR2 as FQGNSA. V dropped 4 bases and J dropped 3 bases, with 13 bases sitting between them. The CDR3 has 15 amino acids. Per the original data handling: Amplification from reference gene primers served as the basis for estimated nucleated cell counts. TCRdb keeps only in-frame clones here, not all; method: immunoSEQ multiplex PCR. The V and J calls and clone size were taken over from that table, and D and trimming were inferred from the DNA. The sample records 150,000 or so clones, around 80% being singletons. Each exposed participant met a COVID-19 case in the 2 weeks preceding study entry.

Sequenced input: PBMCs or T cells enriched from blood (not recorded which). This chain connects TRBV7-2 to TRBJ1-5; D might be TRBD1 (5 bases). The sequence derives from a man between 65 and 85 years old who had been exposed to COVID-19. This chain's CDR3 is CASSSGRGTNQPQHF. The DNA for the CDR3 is TGTGCCAGCAGCTCGGGGCGGGGCACCAATCAGCCCCAGCATTTT.